This T cell receptor beta chain was found in a study of blood T cell repertoires in COVID-19. The wider study: Sources were T cells, B-cell-depleted T cells, or PBMCs; the material itself was cDNA or gDNA.

This clone was picked up one time. Assay: immunoSEQ multiplex PCR; the TCRdb copy retains only in-frame clones and omits some. The sample has some 230,000 clones; around 84% are singletons. This CDR3 has 16 amino acids. Unmatched junction bases numbered 10, after V lost 2 bases and J lost 8 bases. Germline CDR1 ENHRY, CDR2 SYGVKD. V is TRBV10-3 and J is TRBJ2-1; 9 nucleotides agree with TRBD2. This TCR was recovered from a man aged 45 to 65 who had recovered from COVID-19. The sequencing input was peripheral blood. CDR3 loop: CAISERSGRILDEQFF. Here the CDR3 DNA reads TGTGCCATCAGTGAGAGGAGCGGGAGGATACTAGATGAGCAGTTCTTC.